Each of the 26 T cell receptor beta chains below was sequenced from the same sample in a study of CD8+ T cells in alopecia areata. RNA was extracted and reverse transcribed into cDNA as the sequencing template. Repertoires were generated with immunoSEQ multiplex PCR, while TCRdb's copy carries only in-frame clones and drops some. The repertoire has 200,000 to 250,000 clones, less than 80% of them found once; the top ten carry more than 0.95%. The input for sequencing was CD4+ T cells sorted from blood, taken at week 0. The receptors stem from a human donor with alopecia areata.

The chain couples TRBV4-3 to TRBJ2-2, with TRBD1 matching over 8 bases. CDR1 is LGHNA, CDR2 YSLEER, per germline. The CDR3 has 16 residues. Trimming at V came to 3 bases and at J to 1 base, leaving 4 bases not matched to a gene. The CDR3 nucleotides read TGCGCCAGCAGCCACTTCGGACAGGGGAACACCGGGGAGCTGTTTTTT. This encodes CASSHFGQGNTGELFF.

The chain has TRBV2 and TRBJ2-3; TRBD1 might be the D (6 bases). Germline assignment: CDR1 SNHLY and CDR2 FYNNEI. This CDR3 is built from 18 residues. The V end lost 3 bases, the J end lost 2 bases, and 21 bases lay between the germline ends. CDR3 sequence reads: CASSDPPQWAGVTDTQYF. The CDR3 DNA reads TGTGCCAGCAGTGACCCGCCCCAGTGGGCAGGGGTCACAGATACGCAGTATTTT.

The chain couples TRBV6-1 to TRBJ2-5; possible D gene TRBD1, 6 bases. The ends were cut back, 2 bases at V and 5 bases at J, with 15 bases in the middle. The CDR3 has 15 amino acids. The V gene's germline CDR1 is MNHNS and CDR2 SASEGT. The CDR3 loop reads CASSERVRGWETQYF. For the CDR3, the DNA is TGTGCCAGCAGTGAACGTGTCAGGGGTTGGGAGACCCAGTACTTC.

The V and J genes are TRBV7-9 and TRBJ1-1, with 9 bases lining up with TRBD1. The CDR3 loop spans 16 amino acids. V was pared by 5 bases and J by 4 bases, with 11 bases of the junction left unmatched. Germline V gene sequence: CDR1 SEHNR, CDR2 FQNEAQ (reference sequence). In DNA, the CDR3 is TGTGCCAGCAGCCCCGACAGGGGGAGGGGACTCACTGAAGCTTTCTTT. Translated, it gives CASSPDRGRGLTEAFF. The complete variable domain, with remaining parts taken from reference TRBV7-9 and TRBJ1-1, reads DTGVSQNPRHKITKRGQNVTFRCDPISEHNRLYWYRQTLGQGPEFLTYFQNEAQLEKSRLLSDRFSAERPKGSFSTLEIQRTEQGDSAMYLCASSPDRGRGLTEAFFGQGTRLTVV.

This clone has a handful of counts. V gene TRBV12-2 combines with J gene TRBJ1-1. TRBV12-2 is noted as a pseudogene. This CDR3 spans 11 amino acids. In DNA form, the CDR3 reads TGTGCAAGGGTTGGAGGGACTGAAGCTTTCTTT. Its translation is CARVGGTEAFF.

Only one count was recorded for this clone. At the DNA level, this CDR3 is encoded by other sequences in the same sample as well. The rearrangement links TRBV5-1 to TRBJ1-2; perhaps TRBD1 as D (6 bases). The V end lost 1 base, the J end lost 3 bases, and 7 bases lay between the germline ends. This CDR3 spans 13 amino acids. CDR1 and CDR2 (germline): SGHRS, YFSETQ. The CDR3 loop is CASSLPGDYGYTF. CDR3 coding DNA: TGCGCCAGCAGCTTGCCAGGGGACTATGGCTACACCTTC. The full variable domain, its missing parts supplied by reference TRBV5-1 and TRBJ1-2, is KAGVTQTPRYLIKTRGQQVTLSCSPISGHRSVSWYQQTPGQGLQFLFEYFSETQRNKGNFPGRFSGRQFSNSRSEMNVSTLELGDSALYLCASSLPGDYGYTFGSGTRLTVV.

CDR3 DNA sequence: TGTGCCAGCGGGGGCGCGAACACCGGGGAGCTGTTTTTT. Translated: CASGGANTGELFF. The chain is built from TRBV6-6 and TRBJ2-2, with D maybe TRBD1 (6 bases). Trimming cost V 8 bases and J 0 bases, with 7 bases left between them. CDR1 is MNHNY, CDR2 SVGAGI, per germline (reference sequence). This CDR3 contains 13 residues.

The V and J genes are TRBV7-2 and TRBJ2-7; unclear D gene. CDR1 is SGHTA and CDR2 is FQGNSA in the germline V gene. Deletions cut 2 bases from V and 7 bases from J, with 6 bases between. The CDR3 runs to 11 residues. This CDR3 is CASSLLREQYF. CDR3 sequence (DNA): TGTGCCAGCAGCTTATTGAGAGAGCAGTACTTC.

This chain connects TRBV1 to TRBJ2-7; the DNA was not used to check the table's D call, TRBD2. TRBV1 is deemed a pseudogene. The CDR3 length is 16 residues. CDR3 protein: CTSSQSSGSHFYEQYF. Written as DNA, the CDR3 is TGCACCAGCAGCCAGTCAAGCGGGTCCCATTTTTACGAGCAGTACTTC.

This clone has only a few counts. This chain links TRBV27 with TRBJ1-5, with D unclear. The CDR3 has 12 amino acids. Germline values: CDR1 MNHEY, CDR2 SMNVEV (reference sequence). V shed 11 bases and J shed 4 bases, with 12 bases lying between them. The CDR3 here is CAAREVNQPQHF. CDR3 coding DNA: TGTGCCGCGAGGGAAGTTAATCAGCCCCAGCATTTT.

V usage is TRBV4-1 and J usage is TRBJ1-6; 8 bases are a match to TRBD1. This CDR3 spans 16 amino acids. Unmatched junction bases numbered 10, after V lost 1 base and J lost 11 bases. CDR1 and CDR2 from the germline V gene are MGHRA and YSYEKL. The CDR3 sequence is CASSQGPGTGGPPLHF. For the CDR3, the DNA is TGCGCCAGCAGCCAAGGTCCCGGGACAGGCGGCCCACCCCTCCACTTT.

In its sample, this clone was seen a few times. This rearrangement joins TRBV11-2 to TRBJ2-5; 9 bases line up with TRBD2. V was clipped by 4 bases and J by 2 bases; unmatched bases: 11. This CDR3 region has 17 residues. Germline loops: CDR1 SGHAT, CDR2 FQNNGV. The CDR3 nucleotides are TGTGCCAGCAGCTCCCCCCAGCGGGGGGCGAGACAAGAGACCCAGTACTTC. Its protein is CASSSPQRGARQETQYF.

The chain has TRBV5-6 and TRBJ2-5, with D perhaps assigned TRBD1 or TRBD2 (5 bases each). CDR1 and CDR2 from the germline V gene are SGHDT and YYEEEE. Trimming cost V 3 bases and J 3 bases, with 18 bases left between them. The CDR3 length is 16 residues. CDR3: CASSSGPGRRKETQYF. The CDR3, as DNA: TGTGCCAGCAGCTCGGGTCCGGGACGGAGGAAAGAGACCCAGTACTTC.

The chain employs TRBV25-1 and TRBJ2-7; 7 bases line up with TRBD1. Unmatched junction bases numbered 7, after V lost 5 bases and J lost 3 bases. Germline CDR1 is MGHDK and CDR2 is SYGVNS. The CDR3 contains 14 residues. CDR3 DNA: TGTGCCAGCAGTTCCACGGGACAGATCTACGAGCAGTACTTC. Translating it yields CASSSTGQIYEQYF.

This clone has only a few counts. V usage is TRBV5-6 and J usage is TRBJ1-2, with 7 nucleotides matching TRBD1. V shed 4 bases and J 2 bases; nucleotides not matched to a gene: 8. CDR3 size: 15 residues. Germline CDR1 and CDR2: SGHDT and YYEEEE. The CDR3 nucleotides are TGTGCCAGCAGCCCGGAGGGGGCCCCAAACTATGGCTACACCTTC. Its protein is CASSPEGAPNYGYTF.

Only a few counts were recorded for this clone. Other DNA sequences in this sample translate to the same CDR3. The rearrangement uses TRBV29-1 and TRBJ1-1; D is uncertain. Between the trimmed V and J ends, which lost 3 bases and 3 bases, there was a span of 5 bases. This CDR3 has 11 amino acids. CDR1 SQVTM and CDR2 ANQGSEA come from the germline V gene. The CDR3 coding sequence is TGCAGCGTTGATGGGTACACTGAAGCTTTCTTT. It translates to CSVDGYTEAFF.

This clone has a handful of counts. The chain recombines TRBV5-5 with TRBJ1-2, with D maybe TRBD1 (6 bases). V lost 5 bases and J 4 bases, leaving 21 bases between the germline ends. The CDR3 is 16 residues long. Germline CDR1 and CDR2: SGHKS and YYEKEE (reference sequence). The CDR3 loop reads CASSPLGGPTTYGYTF. The CDR3 DNA reads TGTGCCAGCAGTCCGCTGGGGGGGCCAACTACCTATGGCTACACCTTC.

CDR3 nucleotides: TGTGCCTGGATGGGGCAGGGGGAAAGGAAGAAGTACTTC. This codes for CAWMGQGERKKYF. The chain uses TRBV30 and TRBJ2-7; 7 bases map to TRBD1. Per germline, CDR1 GTSNPN and CDR2 SVGIG (reference sequence). J lost 11 bases, V lost 4 bases, and 14 bases had no gene match. This CDR3 is built from 13 residues.

This chain uses TRBV20-1 with TRBJ2-1, with D unclear. With 0 bases removed from V and 6 bases from J, the gap between germline ends came to 3 bases. CDR1 DFQATT and CDR2 SNEGSKA come from the germline V gene (reference sequence). The CDR3 runs to 11 residues. The CDR3 sequence is CSAREVNEQFF. CDR3 in DNA: TGCAGTGCTAGAGAAGTCAATGAGCAGTTCTTC.

This clone was picked up a small number of times. The V gene is TRBV7-9, the J gene TRBJ2-3, with a weak D call TRBD1 (6 bases). The CDR3 contains 15 residues. Germline CDR1 and CDR2: SEHNR and FQNEAQ (reference sequence). Trimming removed 5 bases from V and 0 bases from J, with 12 bases in between. The CDR3 DNA sequence: TGTGCCAGCAGCAAAGGCGGACAGAGCACAGATACGCAGTATTTT. This encodes CASSKGGQSTDTQYF.

The J gene is TRBJ1-1, the V gene TRBV7-3, with D perhaps matching TRBD1 (6 bases). Germline CDR1 and CDR2: SGHTA and FQGTGA. Trimming removed 2 bases at V and 1 base at J, with 11 bases between. The CDR3 covers 15 residues. The CDR3 region has the DNA TGTGCCAGCAGCTTACTCGGGGGGCAGAACACTGAAGCTTTCTTT. It encodes CASSLLGGQNTEAFF.

Note on this clone: Additional DNA sequences in this sample encode the identical CDR3. The rearrangement uses TRBV2 and TRBJ1-2; no definite D call. Germline lookup yields CDR1 SNHLY and CDR2 FYNNEI. V lost 3 bases to trimming and J lost 1 base, with 0 bases between them. There are 11 residues in the CDR3. CDR3: CASSDNYGYTF. The CDR3 DNA follows: TGTGCCAGCAGTGATAACTATGGCTACACCTTC. The complete variable domain, with remaining parts taken from reference TRBV2 and TRBJ1-2, reads EPEVTQTPSHQVTQMGQEVILRCVPISNHLYFYWYRQILGQKVEFLVSFYNNEISEKSEIFDDQFSVERPDGSNFTLKIRSTKLEDSAMYFCASSDNYGYTFGSGTRLTVV.

The chain couples TRBV4-3 to TRBJ2-1, with TRBD1 matching over 7 bases. J was trimmed by 2 bases and V by 1 base; bases with no gene match: 5. CDR1 and CDR2 from the germline V gene are LGHNA and YSLEER. This CDR3 comprises 16 residues. For the CDR3, the DNA is TGCGCCAGCAGCCAAGGCAACAGGGGCCCCTACAATGAGCAGTTCTTC. This sequence encodes CASSQGNRGPYNEQFF.

V is TRBV30 and J is TRBJ1-1, with 7 positions matching TRBD1. The CDR3 has 12 amino acids. From germline, CDR1 is GTSNPN and CDR2 SVGIG (reference sequence). The CDR3, as DNA: TGTGCTCTTGGATTCGGACAGGCTGAAGCTTTCTTT. Translating it yields CALGFGQAEAFF.

This chain links TRBV29-1 with TRBJ2-1; 7 nucleotides align to TRBD1. The germline V gene has CDR1 SQVTM and CDR2 ANQGSEA. This CDR3 is 13 amino acids long. CDR3 sequence (DNA): TGCAGTTCCCGACAGGGCGCGTACAATGAGCAGTTCTTC. Amino acids: CSSRQGAYNEQFF.

The chain combines TRBV5-1 with TRBJ1-2; 9 bases are a match to TRBD1. This CDR3 has 14 residues. Trimming removed 6 bases from V and 8 bases from J; junction bases left unmatched: 11. CDR1 SGHRS and CDR2 YFSETQ come from the germline V gene. The CDR3, as DNA: TGCGCCAGCAAAGAGCCAGGACAGGGGAAAGGCTACACCTTC. As protein: CASKEPGQGKGYTF.